The TCR beta chain under discussion was sequenced for a study of blood T cell repertoires in COVID-19. Overall study: T cells, B-cell-depleted T cells, or PBMCs supplied cDNA or gDNA.

Participants came from about two dozen US areas, aged about 18 to 100 years. Within 2 weeks before study entry, exposed participants met a COVID-19 case. Per germline, CDR1 SNHLY and CDR2 FYNNEI. This CDR3 region has 16 residues. V shed 3 bases and J shed 0 bases, with 11 bases lying between them. Original processing notes: From reference gene primer amplification, estimates of nucleated cell counts were derived. TCRdb's copy holds only in-frame clones and misses some; the assay was immunoSEQ multiplex PCR. That table is the source of V, J and clone size, and D and trimming were worked out from the DNA. This table has some 300,000 clones, roughly 90% appearing once.

The rearrangement links TRBV2 to TRBJ1-4; no firm D call. The clonotype was recovered from a woman in her forties or fifties who had been exposed to COVID-19. The specimen sequenced was PBMCs or T cells enriched from blood (not recorded which). CDR3 sequence (DNA): TGTGCCAGCAGTGAGGTCCGGGGTCCAACTAATGAAAAACTGTTTTTT. The encoded protein is CASSEVRGPTNEKLFF.